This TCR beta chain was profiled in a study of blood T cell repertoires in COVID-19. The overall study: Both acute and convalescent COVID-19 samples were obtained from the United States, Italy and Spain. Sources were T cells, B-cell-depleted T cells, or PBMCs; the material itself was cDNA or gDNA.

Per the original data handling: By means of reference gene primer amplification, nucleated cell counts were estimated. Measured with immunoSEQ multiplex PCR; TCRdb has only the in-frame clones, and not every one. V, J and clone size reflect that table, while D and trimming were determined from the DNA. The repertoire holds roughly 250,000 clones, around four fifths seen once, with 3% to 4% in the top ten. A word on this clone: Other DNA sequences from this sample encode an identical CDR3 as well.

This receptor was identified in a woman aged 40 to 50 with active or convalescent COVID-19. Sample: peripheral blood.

The CDR3 here is CASSLAGSSYNEQFF. DNA for the CDR3: TGTGCCAGCAGCCTAGCGGGGAGCTCCTACAATGAGCAGTTCTTC. The gene calls are TRBV7-3 and TRBJ2-1; 9 positions match TRBD2. V lost 5 bases and J lost 0; bases outside the gene matches: 2. Per germline, CDR1 SGHTA and CDR2 FQGTGA. The CDR3 consists of 15 residues. Variable domain in full (rest from reference TRBV7-3 and TRBJ2-1): GAGVSQTPSNKVTEKGKYVELRCDPISGHTALYWYRQSLGQGPEFLIYFQGTGAADDSGLPNDRFFAVRPEGSVSTLKIQRTERGDSAVYLCASSLAGSSYNEQFFGPGTRLTVL.